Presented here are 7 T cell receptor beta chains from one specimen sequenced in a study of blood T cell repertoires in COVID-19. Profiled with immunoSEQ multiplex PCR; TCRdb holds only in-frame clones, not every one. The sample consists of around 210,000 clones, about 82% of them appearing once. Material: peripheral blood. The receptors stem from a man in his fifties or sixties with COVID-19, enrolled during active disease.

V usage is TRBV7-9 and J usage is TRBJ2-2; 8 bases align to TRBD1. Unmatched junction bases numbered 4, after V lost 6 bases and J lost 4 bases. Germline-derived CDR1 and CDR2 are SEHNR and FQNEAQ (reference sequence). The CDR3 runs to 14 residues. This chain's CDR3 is CASRIQGGTGELFF. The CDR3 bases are TGTGCCAGCAGAATACAGGGGGGCACCGGGGAGCTGTTTTTT.

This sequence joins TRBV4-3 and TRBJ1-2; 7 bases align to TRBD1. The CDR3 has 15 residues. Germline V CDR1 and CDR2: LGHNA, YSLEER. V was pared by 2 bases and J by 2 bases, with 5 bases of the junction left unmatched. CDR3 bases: TGCGCCAGCAGCCAACAGTACAGGGGAAACTATGGCTACACCTTC. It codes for CASSQQYRGNYGYTF.

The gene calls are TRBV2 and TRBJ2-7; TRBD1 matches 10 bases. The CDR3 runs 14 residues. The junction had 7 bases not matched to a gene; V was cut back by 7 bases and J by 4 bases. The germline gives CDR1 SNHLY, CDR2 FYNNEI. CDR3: CASKEGTGVYEQYF. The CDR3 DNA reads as TGTGCCAGCAAGGAAGGGACAGGGGTATACGAGCAGTACTTC. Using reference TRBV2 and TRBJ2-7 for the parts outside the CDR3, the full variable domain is EPEVTQTPSHQVTQMGQEVILRCVPISNHLYFYWYRQILGQKVEFLVSFYNNEISEKSEIFDDQFSVERPDGSNFTLKIRSTKLEDSAMYFCASKEGTGVYEQYFGPGTRLTVT.

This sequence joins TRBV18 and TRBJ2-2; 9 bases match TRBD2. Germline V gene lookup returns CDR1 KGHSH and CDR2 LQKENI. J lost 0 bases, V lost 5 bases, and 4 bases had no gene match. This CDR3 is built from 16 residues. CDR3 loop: CASSALAGPNTGELFF. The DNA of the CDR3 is TGTGCCAGCTCAGCACTAGCGGGTCCGAACACCGGGGAGCTGTTTTTT.

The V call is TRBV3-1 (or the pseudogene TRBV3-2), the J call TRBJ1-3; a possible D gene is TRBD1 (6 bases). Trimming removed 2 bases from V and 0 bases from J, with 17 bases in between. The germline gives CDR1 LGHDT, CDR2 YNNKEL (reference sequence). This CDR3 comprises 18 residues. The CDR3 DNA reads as TGTGCCAGCAGCCAAAAGGGGGGGATCCTCTACTCTGGAAACACCATATATTTT. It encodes CASSQKGGILYSGNTIYF.

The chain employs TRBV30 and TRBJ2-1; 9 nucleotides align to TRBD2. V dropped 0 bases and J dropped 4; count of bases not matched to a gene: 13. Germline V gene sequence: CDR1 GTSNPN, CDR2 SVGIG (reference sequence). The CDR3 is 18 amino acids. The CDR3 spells CAWSVRTSVSKVYNEQFF. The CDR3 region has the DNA TGTGCCTGGAGTGTAAGGACTAGCGTCTCAAAGGTTTACAATGAGCAGTTCTTC.

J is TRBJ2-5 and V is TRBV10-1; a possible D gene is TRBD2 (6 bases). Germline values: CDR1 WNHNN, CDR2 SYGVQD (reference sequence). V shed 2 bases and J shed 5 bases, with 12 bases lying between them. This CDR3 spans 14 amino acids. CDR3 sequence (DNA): TGCGCCAGCAGTGAGGCGAGCGGGCGGGAGACCCAGTACTTC. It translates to CASSEASGRETQYF.